The 28 T cell receptor beta chains given below trace back to one sample, sequenced in a study of T cell responses to AZD1222 COVID-19 vaccine. Sequencing was performed with immunoSEQ multiplex PCR; in TCRdb, only in-frame clones are kept and a portion is missing. The repertoire holds some 75,000 clones, about 88% seen once, with 11% in the top ten. The sample was peripheral blood, taken on day 0 of AZD1222 vaccination. The source of these receptors is an adult in good health.

V usage is TRBV14 and J usage is TRBJ1-1; D is perhaps TRBD1 (5 bases). CDR1 and CDR2 (germline): SGHDN, FVKESK. V was pared by 5 bases and J by 6 bases, with 16 bases between. The CDR3 contains 14 residues. CDR3 coding DNA: TGTGCCAGCAGCAACGATAGGGACGGGGCTGAAGCTTTCTTT. Protein product: CASSNDRDGAEAFF.

This chain joins TRBV5-1 and TRBJ1-2; D is perhaps TRBD1 (6 bases). The CDR3 is made up of 13 amino acids. V was shortened by 4 bases and J by 5 bases, with 12 bases between the two germline ends. CDR1 SGHRS and CDR2 YFSETQ come from the germline V gene. CDR3 DNA sequence: TGCGCCAGCAGCGTAGGGGGGGATTATGGCTACACCTTC. Protein sequence: CASSVGGDYGYTF.

V gene TRBV27 combines with J gene TRBJ2-7; 10 nucleotides align to TRBD1. Trimming removed 3 bases from V and 5 bases from J; junction bases left unmatched: 10. Germline loops: CDR1 MNHEY, CDR2 SMNVEV (reference sequence). CDR3 length: 16 amino acids. CDR3 in DNA: TGTGCCAGCAGTTTGGTTCTCGGGACAGGGGTCCACGAGCAGTACTTC. Translated: CASSLVLGTGVHEQYF.

The chain is built from TRBV15 and TRBJ1-3; maybe TRBD1 (6 bases). The V gene lost 1 base and the J gene lost 4 bases, with 17 bases spanning the gap. CDR1 is LNHNV, CDR2 YYDKDF, per germline (reference sequence). CDR3 length equals 17 residues. DNA for the CDR3: TGTGCCACCAGCAGAGGGGGGGCCCAGGGGCGAGGAAACACCATATATTTT. Translating gives CATSRGGAQGRGNTIYF.

The J gene is TRBJ2-7, the V gene TRBV19; the match to TRBD1 covers 8 bases. V was clipped by 4 bases and J by 4 bases; unmatched bases: 6. Germline CDR1 LNHDA, CDR2 SQIVND (reference sequence). CDR3 length: 14 amino acids. The CDR3 region has the DNA TGTGCCAGTAGTACCGGGACAGGATCGTACGAGCAGTACTTC. The encoded protein is CASSTGTGSYEQYF.

This sequence joins TRBV19 and TRBJ1-1; no definite D call. The CDR3 runs to 13 residues. Germline CDR1 reads LNHDA; CDR2 reads SQIVND (reference sequence). The V and J ends lost 3 bases and 3 bases respectively, with 8 bases between them. CDR3 in amino acids: CASSIQAHTEAFF. CDR3 bases: TGTGCCAGTAGTATCCAGGCCCACACTGAAGCTTTCTTT.

This chain uses TRBV6-6 with TRBJ1-4; no definite D call. This CDR3 spans 11 amino acids. With 2 bases removed from V and 8 bases from J, the gap between germline ends came to 3 bases. In germline, CDR1 is MNHNY, CDR2 SVGAGI (reference sequence). CDR3 in amino acids: CASSYREKLFF. The CDR3 DNA reads as TGTGCCAGCAGTTACCGGGAAAAACTGTTTTTT.

The J gene is TRBJ2-5, the V gene TRBV19; D perhaps matches TRBD2 (6 bases). Trimming cost V 4 bases and J 9 bases, with 24 bases left between them. This CDR3 spans 16 amino acids. Germline V gene data show CDR1 as LNHDA and CDR2 as SQIVND (reference sequence). CDR3 DNA sequence: TGTGCCAGTAGTACGGGGCGGGGTATCTCTGCCGGGCCCCAGTACTTC. Encoded protein: CASSTGRGISAGPQYF. The whole variable domain, filled in from reference TRBV19 and TRBJ2-5, reads DGGITQSPKYLFRKEGQNVTLSCEQNLNHDAMYWYRQDPGQGLRLIYYSQIVNDFQKGDIAEGYSVSREKKESFPLTVTSAQKNPTAFYLCASSTGRGISAGPQYFGPGTRLLVL.

The J gene is TRBJ1-4, the V gene TRBV5-4; D is unclear. The CDR3 sequence is 13 residues long. Trimming stripped 2 bases from V and 7 bases from J, with 9 bases between. Per germline, CDR1 SGHNT and CDR2 YYREEE (reference sequence). The CDR3 spells CASSFTPPEKLFF. The CDR3 DNA reads as TGTGCCAGCAGCTTTACTCCTCCTGAAAAACTGTTTTTT.

CDR3 coding DNA: TGTGCCAGCAGTTTATCAGGGTTCCGGAAAGCTTTCTTT. Residues: CASSLSGFRKAFF. The rearrangement joins TRBV28 to TRBJ1-1; D is possibly TRBD1 (5 bases). The CDR3 is 13 residues long. CDR1 is MDHEN and CDR2 is SYDVKM in the germline V gene. V was pared by 1 base and J by 9 bases, with 12 bases between. Variable domain in full (rest from reference TRBV28 and TRBJ1-1): DVKVTQSSRYLVKRTGEKVFLECVQDMDHENMFWYRQDPGLGLRLIYFSYDVKMKEKGDIPEGYSVSREKKERFSLILESASTNQTSMYLCASSLSGFRKAFFGQGTRLTVV.

CDR3 coding DNA: TGTGCCAGCAGCTTGCGGGGGGCGCGAGAGACCCAGTACTTC. It codes for CASSLRGARETQYF. The rearrangement joins TRBV5-6 to TRBJ2-5; tentative D call: TRBD2 (7 bases). The germline CDR1 and CDR2 sequences are SGHDT and YYEEEE. The CDR3 length is 14 residues. V gave up 1 base and J gave up 4 bases, with 11 bases separating them.

The J gene is TRBJ1-2, the V gene TRBV11-3; no firm D call. There are 14 residues in the CDR3. CDR1 and CDR2 from the germline V gene are SGHNT and YENEEA. The germline V and J ends were trimmed by 7 bases and 4 bases, with 16 bases remaining between them. CDR3 in DNA: TGTGCCAGCATCTTCATAACCTGTTCCTATGGCTACACCTTC. This gives the protein CASIFITCSYGYTF. Together with reference TRBV11-3 and TRBJ1-2, the CDR3 gives the full variable domain: EAGVVQSPRYKIIEKKQPVAFWCNPISGHNTLYWYLQNLGQGPELLIRYENEEAVDDSQLPKDRFSAERLKGVDSTLKIQPAELGDSAVYLCASIFITCSYGYTFGSGTRLTVV.

This rearrangement joins TRBV7-9 to TRBJ2-1; D is possibly TRBD2 (5 bases). Germline V gene sequence: CDR1 SEHNR, CDR2 FQNEAQ (reference sequence). V shed 5 bases and J shed 12 bases, with 14 bases lying between them. The CDR3 length is 12 residues. CDR3 DNA sequence: TGTGCCAGCAGCAGAGCGGTGGCGGGGCAGTTCTTC. As protein: CASSRAVAGQFF.

This chain links TRBV2 with TRBJ2-1, with D possibly TRBD2 on 7 matching bases. CDR1 and CDR2 (germline): SNHLY, FYNNEI. This CDR3 has 15 residues. Trimming took 6 bases from V and 2 from J, leaving 14 bases between them. The CDR3 nucleotides read TGTGCCAGCAGCCCCGGGGGGCGAACCTACAATGAGCAGTTCTTC. Protein sequence: CASSPGGRTYNEQFF.

The chain is built from TRBV28 and TRBJ2-3; 14 bases agree with TRBD2. The CDR3 runs 15 residues. CDR1 and CDR2 (germline): MDHEN, SYDVKM. V was pared by 3 bases and J by 4 bases, with 0 bases of the junction left unmatched. The CDR3 loop is CASSLGLAGADTQYF. CDR3 DNA sequence: TGTGCCAGCAGTTTGGGACTAGCGGGAGCAGATACGCAGTATTTT.

The table lists this clone with many counts. The J gene is TRBJ1-2, the V gene TRBV5-4, with D unresolved. Germline V lookup: CDR1 SGHNT, CDR2 YYREEE (reference sequence). The CDR3 loop spans 12 amino acids. V lost 0 bases and J 7 bases, leaving 7 bases between the germline ends. The CDR3 sequence is CASSLAKGGYTF. CDR3 nucleotide sequence: TGTGCCAGCAGCTTGGCTAAGGGTGGCTACACCTTC.

The chain carries TRBV6-6 and TRBJ1-1, with TRBD1 matching over 8 bases. V lost 6 bases and J lost 4; bases outside the gene matches: 1. Germline V gene lookup returns CDR1 MNHNY and CDR2 SVGAGI (reference sequence). The CDR3 extends over 12 amino acids. The CDR3 region is CASRDRVTEAFF. The DNA of the CDR3 is TGTGCCAGCAGGGACAGGGTCACTGAAGCTTTCTTT.

The chain has TRBV6-2 or TRBV6-3 and TRBJ1-2, with a tentative D call TRBD1 (5 bases). Trimming cost V 1 base and J 2 bases, with 8 bases left between them. CDR1 is MNHEY, CDR2 SVGEGT, per germline. This CDR3 is 14 amino acids long. The CDR3 protein is CASSYLAGNYGYTF. The CDR3 DNA reads as TGTGCCAGCAGTTACTTGGCAGGGAACTATGGCTACACCTTC.

The genes are TRBV5-1 and TRBJ1-1; the D gene is possibly TRBD1 (5 bases). Trimming took off 4 bases at V and 0 bases at J, with 13 bases between the two ends. CDR1 SGHRS and CDR2 YFSETQ come from the germline V gene. The CDR3 length is 15 residues. The CDR3 DNA reads as TGCGCCAGCAGCACCGGGGACGGCATGAACACTGAAGCTTTCTTT. Encoded protein: CASSTGDGMNTEAFF.

V is TRBV5-1 and J is TRBJ2-5; 12 nucleotides line up with TRBD1. J was trimmed by 4 bases and V by 3 bases; bases with no gene match: 7. The CDR3 length is 16 residues. Germline assignment: CDR1 SGHRS and CDR2 YFSETQ. The CDR3 spells CASSSGQGARLETQYF. The DNA for the CDR3 is TGCGCCAGCAGCTCGGGACAGGGGGCGCGACTAGAGACCCAGTACTTC.

This chain joins TRBV4-1 and TRBJ1-5, with unresolved D. V was trimmed by 0 bases and J by 3 bases, leaving 9 bases between them. The germline V gene has CDR1 MGHRA and CDR2 YSYEKL. CDR3 size: 15 residues. The CDR3 nucleotides are TGCGCCAGCAGCCAAGATCGATATGTCAATCAGCCCCAGCATTTT. Residues: CASSQDRYVNQPQHF.

The chain couples TRBV6-5 to TRBJ1-5; D gene uncertain. There are 13 residues in the CDR3. Germline V CDR1 and CDR2: MNHEY, SVGAGI. Trimming shortened V by 6 bases and J by 4 bases, and 10 bases separated the two germline ends. CDR3 protein: CASRGRPNQPQHF. Written as DNA, the CDR3 is TGTGCCAGCAGAGGGCGTCCAAATCAGCCCCAGCATTTT.

The rearrangement joins TRBV4-1 to TRBJ1-4; no definite D call. Germline loops: CDR1 MGHRA, CDR2 YSYEKL. V lost 1 base and J 8 bases, leaving 14 bases between the germline ends. This CDR3 has 15 residues. The CDR3: CASSQVAGAQEKLFF. CDR3 sequence (DNA): TGCGCCAGCAGCCAAGTCGCAGGCGCTCAGGAAAAACTGTTTTTT.

CDR3 DNA sequence: TGTGCCACCAGTGATTGGGAGGGTTCTAGGCAGTTCTTC. As protein: CATSDWEGSRQFF. J is TRBJ2-1 and V is TRBV24-1; TRBD2 matches at 7 bases. The CDR3 totals 13 residues. V was pared by 2 bases and J by 12 bases, with 6 bases of the junction left unmatched. The germline gives CDR1 KGHDR, CDR2 SFDVKD.

V and J are TRBV6-1 and TRBJ1-5; no definite D call. Between the trimmed V and J ends, which lost 3 bases and 9 bases, there was a span of 9 bases. The CDR3 contains 12 residues. Germline assignment: CDR1 MNHNS and CDR2 SASEGT. As DNA, the CDR3 is TGTGCCAGCAGTGATGGGTGGTGGCCCCAGCATTTT. Translating gives CASSDGWWPQHF.

The V and J genes are TRBV28 and TRBJ1-6; no clear D gene. This CDR3 is built from 14 residues. Germline CDR1 MDHEN, CDR2 SYDVKM. The germline V and J ends were trimmed by 3 bases and 5 bases, with 8 bases remaining between them. In nucleotides, the CDR3 is TGTGCCAGCAGTTTTATATTACATAATTCACCCCTCCACTTT. Translated: CASSFILHNSPLHF.

V and J are TRBV19 and TRBJ2-7; 7 bases map to TRBD1. CDR1 and CDR2 (germline): LNHDA, SQIVND (reference sequence). This CDR3 comprises 15 residues. After removal of 6 bases from V and 1 base from J, the junction contained 9 bases not matched to a gene. CDR3: CASRDRDRVSYEQYF. The CDR3 region has the DNA TGTGCCAGTAGGGACCGGGACAGAGTATCCTACGAGCAGTACTTC.

The chain couples TRBV7-2 to TRBJ2-1, with a possible D match to TRBD2 (6 bases). This CDR3 has 13 amino acids. The germline V gene encodes CDR1 SGHTA and CDR2 FQGNSA. Trimming took 5 bases from V and 6 from J, leaving 11 bases between them. CDR3 DNA: TGTGCCAGCAGCCCTGGGACTGTCAATGAGCAGTTCTTC. Its translation: CASSPGTVNEQFF.